Described below is a single T cell receptor beta chain sequence and its context. This CDR3 region has 16 residues. Germline assignment: CDR1 SGHVS and CDR2 FNYEAQ. J lost 4 bases, V lost 5 bases, and 7 bases had no gene match. TCRdb's copy holds only in-frame clones and misses some; the assay was immunoSEQ multiplex PCR. The sample holds 90,000 to 100,000 clones, roughly 91% seen once. This entry comes from a study of T cell changes during pregnancy in multiple sclerosis. The receptor's source is a female donor with multiple sclerosis, enrolled in a pregnancy study. Here the sequenced sample was peripheral blood, taken in the first trimester of pregnancy. The chain combines TRBV7-6 with TRBJ2-2; 10 bases align to TRBD2. DNA of the CDR3: TGTGCCAGCAGCGACCCCCGGACTAGCGGCACCGGGGAGCTGTTTTTT. Encoded protein: CASSDPRTSGTGELFF.